This T cell receptor beta chain emerged from a study of T cell responses to AZD1222 COVID-19 vaccine. Study summary: Doses given second, at about 4 or about 12 weeks, were pooled. Study-level findings and limits: At 160-218 and 743-854, vaccine-associated CD4 TCRs were dominant, and they spanned spike. In the spike-specific TCR repertoire, nearly half reportedly target unmutated variant regions. Clonal diversity was possibly underestimated; the donors were predominantly white British and more often female.

As concerns this clone: Antigen specificity is unknown.

The assay was immunoSEQ multiplex PCR, and TCRdb's table has in-frame clones only and misses some. Seen here are over 90,000 clones, about 85% observed once, and the top ten hold 4.5% to 6%. The CDR3 contains 14 residues. V lost 4 bases and J 6 bases, leaving 17 bases between the germline ends. CDR1 is SGHRS, CDR2 YFSETQ, per germline. This chain links TRBV5-1 with TRBJ2-7; D possibly matches TRBD1 or TRBD2 (5 bases each). The sequencing here drew on peripheral blood, taken on day 0 of AZD1222 vaccination. The receptor's source is an adult in good health. DNA of the CDR3: TGCGCCAGCAGCCTCCGGGACCAGCGGTCCGAGCAGTACTTC. Amino acids: CASSLRDQRSEQYF.